Presented here are 4 T cell receptor beta chains from one specimen sequenced in a study of T cell changes during pregnancy in multiple sclerosis. Clones were sequenced by immunoSEQ multiplex PCR, and TCRdb holds only the in-frame ones, with some missing. The table lists 40,000 to 50,000 clones, about 89% of them singletons. The sample here was CD4+ T cells from peripheral blood mononuclear cells, taken in the first trimester of pregnancy. The receptors were sampled from a female donor with multiple sclerosis, enrolled in a pregnancy study.

The chain carries TRBV18 and TRBJ2-1; tentative D call: TRBD1 (6 bases). CDR3 length equals 14 residues. Per the germline V gene, CDR1 is KGHSH and CDR2 is LQKENI. V was cut by 4 bases and J by 5 bases, with 12 bases left in between. In nucleotides, the CDR3 is TGTGCCAGCTCACTTCAACAGGGAAACAATGAGCAGTTCTTC. Translated, it gives CASSLQQGNNEQFF.

The chain links TRBV12-2 to TRBJ2-4; the D segment call TRBD1 is taken from the table without a DNA check. TRBV12-2 is designated a pseudogene. The CDR3 extends over 18 amino acids. For the CDR3, the DNA is TGTGCAAGTCGCTTAACAGGGGGCGCGAAATTTGCCAAAAACATTCAGTACTTC. Protein: CASRLTGGAKFAKNIQYF.

V gene TRBV28 combines with J gene TRBJ1-5; D is ambiguous. In germline, CDR1 is MDHEN, CDR2 SYDVKM. The ends were cut back, 1 base at V and 6 bases at J, with 7 bases in the middle. The CDR3 runs 13 residues. In DNA form, the CDR3 reads TGTGCCAGCAGTTTATCCAGTTTTCAGCCCCAGCATTTT. This translates into CASSLSSFQPQHF.

The J gene is TRBJ2-1, the V gene TRBV5-6; TRBD2 might be the D (5 bases). Trimming removed 4 bases at V and 7 bases at J, with 12 bases between. The CDR3 contains 13 residues. Germline CDR1 and CDR2: SGHDT and YYEEEE. The CDR3 loop is CASSQRGRNEQFF. For the CDR3, the DNA is TGTGCCAGCAGCCAGCGAGGGCGGAATGAGCAGTTCTTC. The complete variable domain, with remaining parts taken from reference TRBV5-6 and TRBJ2-1, reads DAGVTQSPTHLIKTRGQQVTLRCSPKSGHDTVSWYQQALGQGPQFIFQYYEEEERQRGNFPDRFSGHQFPNYSSELNVNALLLGDSALYLCASSQRGRNEQFFGPGTRLTVL.